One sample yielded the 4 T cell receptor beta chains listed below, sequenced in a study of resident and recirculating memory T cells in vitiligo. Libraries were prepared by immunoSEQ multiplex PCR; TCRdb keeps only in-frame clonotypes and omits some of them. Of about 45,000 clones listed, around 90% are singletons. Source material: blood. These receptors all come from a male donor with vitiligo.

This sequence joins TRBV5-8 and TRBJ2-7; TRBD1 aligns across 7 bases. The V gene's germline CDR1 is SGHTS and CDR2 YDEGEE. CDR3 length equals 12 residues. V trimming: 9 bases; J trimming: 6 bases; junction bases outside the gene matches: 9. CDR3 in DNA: TGTGCCACCCGACAGGGAGTAAGCGAGCAGTACTTC. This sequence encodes CATRQGVSEQYF. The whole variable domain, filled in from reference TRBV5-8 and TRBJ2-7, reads EAGVTQSPTHLIKTRGQQATLRCSPISGHTSVYWYQQALGLGLQFLLWYDEGEERNRGNFPPRFSGRQFPNYSSELNVNALELEDSALYLCATRQGVSEQYFGPGTRLTVT.

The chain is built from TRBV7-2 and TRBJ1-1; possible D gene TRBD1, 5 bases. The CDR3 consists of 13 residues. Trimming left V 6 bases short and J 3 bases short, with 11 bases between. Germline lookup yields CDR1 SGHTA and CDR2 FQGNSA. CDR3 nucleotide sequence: TGTGCCAGCAGTTCAGGGCTCTACACTGAAGCTTTCTTT. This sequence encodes CASSSGLYTEAFF.

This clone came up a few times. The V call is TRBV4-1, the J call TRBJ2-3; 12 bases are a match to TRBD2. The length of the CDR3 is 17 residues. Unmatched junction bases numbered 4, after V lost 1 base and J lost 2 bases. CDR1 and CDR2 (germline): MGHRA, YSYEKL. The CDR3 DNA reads TGCGCCAGCAGCCAAGGAGGACTAGCGGGGAACACAGATACGCAGTATTTT. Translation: CASSQGGLAGNTDTQYF.

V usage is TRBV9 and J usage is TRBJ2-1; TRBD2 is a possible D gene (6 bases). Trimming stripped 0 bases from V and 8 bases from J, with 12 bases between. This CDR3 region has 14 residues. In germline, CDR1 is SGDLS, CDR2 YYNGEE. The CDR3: CASSVEGLYDEQFF. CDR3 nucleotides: TGTGCCAGCAGCGTAGAAGGACTATATGATGAGCAGTTCTTC.